The 7 T cell receptor beta chains below were found in one sample sequenced in a study of blood T cells in healthy people across ages. A second roughly 7 to 12 cycle PCR used barcoded and J-beta primers. Using its own MiXCR run on the 5' RACE reads, TCRdb lists one record per CDR3 protein. The sample yields about 1.5 million distinct CDR3 sequences, approximately 42% seen once. Source material: blood. Receptors originate from a woman between 18 and 29 years old in good health.

The CDR3 region has the DNA TGTGCCAGCAGCTTTGGAGGGCGAGGGTTTCAAAACGAGCAGTACTTC. This encodes CASSFGGRGFQNEQYF. The V gene is TRBV7-9, the J gene TRBJ2-7, with a possible D match to TRBD2 (6 bases). Trimming removed 3 bases from V and 5 bases from J, with 20 bases in between. This CDR3 is built from 16 residues. In germline, CDR1 is SEHNR, CDR2 FQNEAQ (reference sequence).

This clonotype turned up a few times. V and J are TRBV27 and TRBJ2-3, with D unclear. In germline, CDR1 is MNHEY, CDR2 SMNVEV (reference sequence). V lost 0 bases and J 4 bases, leaving 14 bases between the germline ends. The CDR3 sequence is 16 residues long. The chain's CDR3 is CASSLSTTPNPDTQYF. As DNA, the CDR3 is TGTGCCAGCAGTTTATCGACCACACCGAACCCAGATACGCAGTATTTT.

CDR3 amino acids: CASTWAQAYDTQYF. In nucleotides, the CDR3 is TGTGCCAGCACCTGGGCCCAGGCGTATGATACGCAGTATTTT. The chain couples TRBV6-2 or TRBV6-3 to TRBJ2-3; unclear D gene. The V end was cut by 7 bases, the J end by 6 bases, with 17 bases between. This CDR3 is built from 14 residues. Germline lookup yields CDR1 MNHEY and CDR2 SVGEGT.

This chain links TRBV25-1 with TRBJ2-3; a weak D match, TRBD2 (6 bases). Germline lookup yields CDR1 MGHDK and CDR2 SYGVNS. The CDR3 extends over 14 amino acids. V dropped 7 bases and J dropped 4 bases, with 15 bases sitting between them. CDR3 coding DNA: TGTGCCAGCACGAAAGAGGGACTCCCAGATACGCAGTATTTT. Protein sequence: CASTKEGLPDTQYF.

This sequence joins TRBV4-3 and TRBJ2-1; D gene uncertain. V was cut by 1 base and J by 7 bases, with 8 bases left in between. The CDR3 covers 13 residues. From germline, CDR1 is LGHNA and CDR2 YSLEER. In nucleotides, the CDR3 is TGCGCCAGCAGCCAAGGACCCTCTAATGAGCAGTTCTTC. Protein product: CASSQGPSNEQFF.

The chain carries TRBV11-2 and TRBJ1-2; D gene ambiguous. The length of the CDR3 is 15 residues. With 0 bases removed from V and 3 bases from J, the gap between germline ends came to 11 bases. Per the germline V gene, CDR1 is SGHAT and CDR2 is FQNNGV. CDR3 nucleotide sequence: TGTGCCAGCAGCTTAGATTTACGGGAGGACTATGGCTACACCTTC. As protein: CASSLDLREDYGYTF.

J is TRBJ2-5 and V is TRBV5-1, with D unresolved. Trimming removed 5 bases from V and 5 bases from J, with 13 bases in between. Germline V lookup: CDR1 SGHRS, CDR2 YFSETQ. This CDR3 region has 13 residues. The CDR3 DNA reads TGCGCCAGCAGAAATGCGCCCGGGGAGACCCAGTACTTC. This encodes CASRNAPGETQYF.